This passage covers 32 T cell receptor beta chains from one sample sequenced in a study of memory CD8 T cells in hepatitis C reinfection. Libraries were prepared by immunoSEQ multiplex PCR; TCRdb keeps only in-frame clonotypes and omits some of them. The sample records 35,000 to 50,000 clones, around 87% being singletons. The sample's time point: peak reinfection, 3 to 8 weeks after reinfection detection. No in vitro expansion preceded TCR sequencing of the sorted cells. Input material: naive CD8+ T cells sorted from blood. The receptors here all came from a man younger than 35 with hepatitis C virus infection.

The gene calls are TRBV29-1 and TRBJ2-3; TRBD1 agrees at 10 bases. Germline CDR1 is SQVTM and CDR2 is ANQGSEA. The CDR3 runs to 15 residues. The trim removed 2 bases at V and 4 bases at J, leaving 6 bases unmatched. This chain's CDR3 is CSVENDRGPPDTQYF. CDR3 DNA: TGCAGCGTTGAAAACGACAGGGGGCCTCCAGATACGCAGTATTTT.

The CDR3 nucleotides are TGCGCCAGCAGTGAGTGGGGGACAGCCTACAATGAGCAGTTCTTC. The encoded protein is CASSEWGTAYNEQFF. V usage is TRBV10-1 and J usage is TRBJ2-1; 7 positions agree with TRBD1. After removal of 1 base from V and 2 bases from J, the junction contained 2 bases not matched to a gene. Germline CDR1 reads WNHNN; CDR2 reads SYGVQD (reference sequence). CDR3 length: 15 residues.

This clone was observed once. V is TRBV29-1 and J is TRBJ1-1; 7 bases agree with TRBD1. The length of the CDR3 is 14 residues. From germline, CDR1 is SQVTM and CDR2 ANQGSEA. After removal of 6 bases from V and 1 base from J, the junction contained 8 bases not matched to a gene. CDR3 sequence: CSVSRDRPNTEAFF. The CDR3 DNA is TGCAGCGTATCCCGGGACAGACCGAACACTGAAGCTTTCTTT. Full variable domain (rest looked up from reference TRBV29-1 and TRBJ1-1): SAVISQKPSRDICQRGTSLTIQCQVDSQVTMMFWYRQQPGQSLTLIATANQGSEATYESGFVIDKFPISRPNLTFSTLTVSNMSPEDSSIYLCSVSRDRPNTEAFFGQGTRLTVV.

The chain uses TRBV4-2 and TRBJ2-1, with 7 bases lining up with TRBD2. The germline CDR1 and CDR2 sequences are LGHNA and YNFKEQ. V was clipped by 3 bases and J by 4 bases; unmatched bases: 9. This CDR3 spans 16 amino acids. This CDR3 reads CASSQGSGVGYNEQFF. In nucleotides, the CDR3 is TGTGCCAGCAGCCAGGGAAGCGGGGTGGGGTACAATGAGCAGTTCTTC.

V is TRBV5-4 and J is TRBJ2-5; D gene unclear. Deletions cut 2 bases from V and 4 bases from J, with 3 bases between. In germline, CDR1 is SGHNT, CDR2 YYREEE (reference sequence). The CDR3 has 11 residues. The CDR3 here is CASSFSETQYF. The CDR3 coding sequence is TGTGCCAGCAGCTTCTCAGAGACCCAGTACTTC.

The gene calls are TRBV10-3 and TRBJ2-7; 8 bases line up with TRBD1. Trimming took 3 bases from V and 7 from J; bases not matched to a gene: 11. From germline, CDR1 is ENHRY and CDR2 SYGVKD. CDR3 size: 15 residues. In nucleotides, the CDR3 is TGTGCCATCAGTGACCCGACAGGGGCGGTTGGTGAGCAGTACTTC. It specifies CAISDPTGAVGEQYF.

The chain combines TRBV6-6 with TRBJ2-5; 8 nucleotides align to TRBD2. Per the germline V gene, CDR1 is MNHNY and CDR2 is SVGAGI (reference sequence). The CDR3 contains 14 residues. V lost 10 bases to trimming and J lost 2 bases; unmatched junction nucleotides: 9. CDR3 in DNA: TGTGCCACAGGCGGGGGGAGACCGCAAGAGACCCAGTACTTC. It encodes CATGGGRPQETQYF.

This chain uses TRBV20-1 with TRBJ2-1; D possibly corresponds to TRBD1 (5 bases). The CDR3 is 11 residues long. Trimming cost V 6 bases and J 13 bases, with 16 bases left between them. Per the germline V gene, CDR1 is DFQATT and CDR2 is SNEGSKA (reference sequence). The CDR3 sequence is CSALIIGEQFF. The CDR3 DNA reads TGCAGTGCCCTAATCATAGGGGAACAGTTCTTC.

This clone was recorded a few times. V usage is TRBV2 and J usage is TRBJ2-1, with 10 bases lining up with TRBD2. The ends lost 6 bases at V and 7 bases at J; junction bases unmatched: 12. CDR1 is SNHLY and CDR2 is FYNNEI in the germline V gene. CDR3 size: 16 residues. DNA for the CDR3: TGTGCCAGCAGGGTCTCCGGGACTAGCGTGGGGAATGAGCAGTTCTTC. Translating gives CASRVSGTSVGNEQFF. Together with reference TRBV2 and TRBJ2-1, the CDR3 gives the full variable domain: EPEVTQTPSHQVTQMGQEVILRCVPISNHLYFYWYRQILGQKVEFLVSFYNNEISEKSEIFDDQFSVERPDGSNFTLKIRSTKLEDSAMYFCASRVSGTSVGNEQFFGPGTRLTVL.

V is TRBV30 and J is TRBJ1-2; TRBD1 matches 7 bases. Germline trimming cut 1 base from V and 2 bases from J; bases unmatched to any gene: 4. CDR1 is GTSNPN, CDR2 SVGIG, per germline (reference sequence). CDR3 length: 14 amino acids. This chain's CDR3 is CAWSGGGLNYGYTF. CDR3 nucleotide sequence: TGTGCCTGGAGTGGAGGGGGCCTAAACTATGGCTACACCTTC.

The chain carries TRBV5-6 and TRBJ2-7, with D maybe TRBD2 (6 bases). V lost 2 bases to trimming and J lost 4 bases, with 10 bases between them. CDR1 is SGHDT, CDR2 YYEEEE, per germline. This CDR3 is 13 amino acids long. This CDR3 is CASSFGTSYEQYF. The CDR3 DNA is TGTGCCAGCAGCTTTGGGACTTCTTACGAGCAGTACTTC.

Here the CDR3 DNA reads TGCGCCAGCACTACAGGGGTGGGAACCGGGGAGCTGTTTTTT. This encodes CASTTGVGTGELFF. The rearrangement joins TRBV10-2 to TRBJ2-2, with 7 positions matching TRBD1. CDR1 and CDR2 from the germline V gene are WSHSY and SAAADI. The CDR3 is 14 residues long. Trimming removed 7 bases from V and 5 bases from J; junction bases left unmatched: 7.

The chain couples TRBV27 to TRBJ2-2; 7 bases align to TRBD2. CDR1 and CDR2 from the germline V gene are MNHEY and SMNVEV (reference sequence). The CDR3 sequence is 14 residues long. V gave up 2 bases and J gave up 4 bases; unmatched junction bases: 1. CDR3 coding DNA: TGTGCCAGCAGTTTAGGCGGGGGCACCGGGGAGCTGTTTTTT. Its translation: CASSLGGGTGELFF.

The chain couples TRBV7-9 to TRBJ2-7; perhaps TRBD1 as D (5 bases). Trimming stripped 5 bases from V and 2 bases from J, with 16 bases between. Germline V gives CDR1 SEHNR, CDR2 FQNEAQ (reference sequence). There are 15 residues in the CDR3. The CDR3 nucleotides read TGTGCCAGCAGCCCGCGAGCAGGGTACGCCTACGAGCAGTACTTC. Translation: CASSPRAGYAYEQYF.

The genes are TRBV10-2 and TRBJ1-4; no clear D gene. Germline CDR1 and CDR2: WSHSY and SAAADI. With 5 bases removed from V and 4 bases from J, the gap between germline ends came to 17 bases. This CDR3 spans 16 amino acids. In DNA, the CDR3 is TGCGCCAGCAGTCCTGCTACGGGGAAAATTAATGAAAAACTGTTTTTT. Encoded protein: CASSPATGKINEKLFF.

The genes are TRBV5-4 and TRBJ2-5; TRBD2 matches at 7 bases. The length of the CDR3 is 16 residues. CDR1 and CDR2 (germline): SGHNT, YYREEE (reference sequence). V shed 3 bases, J shed 0 bases, and the junction held 8 bases outside the gene matches. CDR3 sequence reads: CASSWGGGSYQETQYF. CDR3 in DNA: TGTGCCAGCAGCTGGGGCGGGGGATCGTACCAAGAGACCCAGTACTTC.

The chain couples TRBV19 to TRBJ2-1; 7 bases are a match to TRBD2. This CDR3 has 16 amino acids. In germline, CDR1 is LNHDA, CDR2 SQIVND (reference sequence). The junction had 5 bases not matched to a gene; V was cut back by 3 bases and J by 0 bases. The CDR3 is CASSITSASSYNEQFF. The CDR3 DNA sequence: TGTGCCAGTAGTATCACTAGCGCAAGCTCCTACAATGAGCAGTTCTTC. Full variable domain (missing parts from reference TRBV19 and TRBJ2-1): DGGITQSPKYLFRKEGQNVTLSCEQNLNHDAMYWYRQDPGQGLRLIYYSQIVNDFQKGDIAEGYSVSREKKESFPLTVTSAQKNPTAFYLCASSITSASSYNEQFFGPGTRLTVL.

The rearrangement joins TRBV4-1 to TRBJ2-1; no clear D. The CDR3 runs to 15 residues. Germline values: CDR1 MGHRA, CDR2 YSYEKL. Trimming removed 1 base from V and 0 bases from J, with 7 bases in between. In nucleotides, the CDR3 is TGCGCCAGCAGCCAAGTCCCGAGCTCCTACAATGAGCAGTTCTTC. Amino acid sequence: CASSQVPSSYNEQFF.

The chain uses TRBV4-2 and TRBJ2-1; D is perhaps TRBD2 (6 bases). From germline, CDR1 is LGHNA and CDR2 YNFKEQ. The CDR3 spans 15 residues. Trimming shortened V by 1 base and J by 9 bases, and 16 bases separated the two germline ends. The CDR3 reads CASSQALGRTGEQFF. The CDR3 region has the DNA TGTGCCAGCAGCCAAGCCCTGGGGAGGACGGGTGAGCAGTTCTTC.

Here the CDR3 reads CASSVDDTFFGEQYF. In nucleotides, the CDR3 is TGTGCCAGCAGCGTAGACGACACCTTCTTCGGCGAGCAGTACTTC. The V gene is TRBV9, the J gene TRBJ2-7; no clear D. The CDR3 is made up of 15 amino acids. V was pared by 0 bases and J by 6 bases, with 16 bases between. Germline V lookup: CDR1 SGDLS, CDR2 YYNGEE.

This clone came up once. The chain recombines TRBV5-6 with TRBJ2-5, with 9 bases that match TRBD2. In germline, CDR1 is SGHDT, CDR2 YYEEEE. The CDR3 is made up of 15 amino acids. Trimming at V came to 1 base and at J to 3 bases, leaving 4 bases not matched to a gene. CDR3 DNA: TGTGCCAGCAGCTTGCGGGAGCGGGGGGAAGAGACCCAGTACTTC. Protein: CASSLRERGEETQYF. Looking up the rest from reference TRBV5-6 and TRBJ2-5 gives the full variable domain: DAGVTQSPTHLIKTRGQQVTLRCSPKSGHDTVSWYQQALGQGPQFIFQYYEEEERQRGNFPDRFSGHQFPNYSSELNVNALLLGDSALYLCASSLRERGEETQYFGPGTRLLVL.

This chain joins TRBV29-1 and TRBJ2-1, with D perhaps TRBD1 (5 bases). This CDR3 has 16 amino acids. CDR1 is SQVTM, CDR2 ANQGSEA, per germline. The V and J ends lost 1 base and 0 bases respectively, with 13 bases between them. The CDR3 spells CSVEGSDKSSYNEQFF. The CDR3 nucleotides are TGCAGCGTTGAAGGTTCGGACAAGAGCTCCTACAATGAGCAGTTCTTC.

This chain joins TRBV28 and TRBJ1-5; 8 nucleotides line up with TRBD1. CDR1 MDHEN and CDR2 SYDVKM come from the germline V gene. The CDR3 loop spans 15 amino acids. Trimming cost V 4 bases and J 8 bases; bases outside gene matches: 10. As DNA, the CDR3 is TGTGCCAGCAGTTCCACGACAGGGGTCGGGGAGCCCCAGCATTTT. It specifies CASSSTTGVGEPQHF.

The rearrangement joins TRBV5-8 to TRBJ2-7; TRBD2 aligns across 10 bases. Losses at the gene ends were 1 base for V and 1 base for J; bases not matched to a gene: 2. The CDR3 covers 15 residues. Germline V lookup: CDR1 SGHTS, CDR2 YDEGEE. CDR3 nucleotide sequence: TGTGCCAGCAGCTTGCGACTAGCGGGTTCCTACGAGCAGTACTTC. It translates to CASSLRLAGSYEQYF. Full variable domain (remainder filled in from reference TRBV5-8 and TRBJ2-7): EAGVTQSPTHLIKTRGQQATLRCSPISGHTSVYWYQQALGLGLQFLLWYDEGEERNRGNFPPRFSGRQFPNYSSELNVNALELEDSALYLCASSLRLAGSYEQYFGPGTRLTVT.

The rearrangement uses TRBV11-2 and TRBJ1-5, with 8 bases matching TRBD1. The CDR3 is 15 amino acids. The germline CDR1 and CDR2 sequences are SGHAT and FQNNGV. V lost 5 bases, J lost 6 bases, and 9 bases stayed unmatched. The CDR3 DNA follows: TGTGCCAGCAGCCCCGACAGGGGAGGGGTTCAGCCCCAGCATTTT. Translating gives CASSPDRGGVQPQHF.

The rearrangement links TRBV4-3 to TRBJ1-1, with a weak D call TRBD1 (5 bases). Trimming took off 3 bases at V and 5 bases at J, with 13 bases between the two ends. The germline V gene encodes CDR1 LGHNA and CDR2 YSLEER. The CDR3 is made up of 14 amino acids. The CDR3 loop is CASSQGLGGTEAFF. For the CDR3, the DNA is TGCGCCAGCAGCCAGGGACTGGGAGGGACTGAAGCTTTCTTT.

This chain joins TRBV6-1 and TRBJ2-3, with D maybe TRBD1 (9 bases). The CDR3 contains 21 residues. The V gene's germline CDR1 is MNHNS and CDR2 SASEGT. Trimming removed 2 bases at V and 6 bases at J, with 33 bases between. As DNA, the CDR3 is TGTGCCAGCAGTGAATATGGGGACAGGGTTTTGTCGGGACTAGAGACGGATACGCAGTATTTT. Translated, it gives CASSEYGDRVLSGLETDTQYF.

V gene TRBV11-2 combines with J gene TRBJ2-5; TRBD1 is a possible D gene (6 bases). V gave up 5 bases and J gave up 1 base, with 14 bases separating them. Germline V gene sequence: CDR1 SGHAT, CDR2 FQNNGV. The CDR3 loop spans 15 amino acids. CDR3 in amino acids: CASSQTYRVQETQYF. DNA for the CDR3: TGTGCCAGCAGCCAGACATACAGGGTCCAAGAGACCCAGTACTTC.

This clone has just a few counts. At the DNA level, this CDR3 is encoded by other sequences in the same sample as well. The V and J genes are TRBV5-4 and TRBJ1-2; the D is unclear. CDR1 is SGHNT and CDR2 is YYREEE in the germline V gene (reference sequence). The CDR3 runs 14 residues. Trimming stripped 0 bases from V and 0 bases from J, with 6 bases between. The CDR3 sequence is CASSLGGSNYGYTF. CDR3 bases: TGTGCCAGCAGCTTGGGAGGATCTAACTATGGCTACACCTTC.

The chain has TRBV13 and TRBJ2-1, with TRBD1 matching 10 bases. This CDR3 is 15 amino acids long. In germline, CDR1 is PRHDT, CDR2 FYEKMQ (reference sequence). V trimming: 2 bases; J trimming: 5 bases; junction bases outside the gene matches: 3. Here the CDR3 DNA reads TGTGCCAGCAGCTTAAGACAGGGGGCCCACAATGAGCAGTTCTTC. Residues: CASSLRQGAHNEQFF.

The rearrangement uses TRBV6-1 and TRBJ2-4; no definite D call. The germline CDR1 and CDR2 sequences are MNHNS and SASEGT. Trimming took 7 bases from V and 0 from J, leaving 10 bases between them. This CDR3 has 14 amino acids. The CDR3 reads CASTSPLAKNIQYF. CDR3 nucleotide sequence: TGTGCCAGCACTTCTCCTCTAGCCAAAAACATTCAGTACTTC.

This clone was seen only a few times. The V gene is TRBV6-1, the J gene TRBJ1-1; D perhaps matches TRBD1 (6 bases). The germline CDR1 and CDR2 sequences are MNHNS and SASEGT. Trimming took off 4 bases at V and 11 bases at J, with 17 bases between the two ends. The CDR3 runs to 13 residues. Here the CDR3 reads CASSVDSEYLAFF. The DNA for the CDR3 is TGTGCCAGCAGTGTGGACAGCGAGTACCTCGCTTTCTTT.